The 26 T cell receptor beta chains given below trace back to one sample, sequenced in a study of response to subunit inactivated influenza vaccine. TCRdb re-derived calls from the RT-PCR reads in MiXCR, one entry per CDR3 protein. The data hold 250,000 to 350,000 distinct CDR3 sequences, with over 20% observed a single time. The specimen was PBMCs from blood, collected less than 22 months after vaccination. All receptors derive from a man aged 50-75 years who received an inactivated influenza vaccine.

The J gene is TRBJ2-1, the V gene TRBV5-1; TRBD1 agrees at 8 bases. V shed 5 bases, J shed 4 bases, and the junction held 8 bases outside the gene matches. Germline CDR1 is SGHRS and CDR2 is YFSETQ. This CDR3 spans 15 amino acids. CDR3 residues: CASRSAGGFYNEQFF. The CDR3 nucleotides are TGCGCCAGCAGAAGCGCAGGGGGCTTTTACAATGAGCAGTTCTTC.

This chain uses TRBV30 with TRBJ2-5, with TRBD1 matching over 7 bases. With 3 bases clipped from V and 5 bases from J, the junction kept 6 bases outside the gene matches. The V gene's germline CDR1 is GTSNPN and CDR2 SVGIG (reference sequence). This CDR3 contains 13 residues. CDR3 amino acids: CAWRLTGWETQYF. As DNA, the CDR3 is TGTGCCTGGAGACTGACAGGGTGGGAGACCCAGTACTTC.

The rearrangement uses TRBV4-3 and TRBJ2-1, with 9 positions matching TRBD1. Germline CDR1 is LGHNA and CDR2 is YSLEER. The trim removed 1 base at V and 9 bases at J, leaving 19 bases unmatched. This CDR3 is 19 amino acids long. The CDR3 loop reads CASSQASIIGTGIGLEQFF. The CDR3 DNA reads TGCGCCAGCAGCCAAGCTTCTATCATCGGGACAGGGATTGGTCTTGAGCAGTTCTTC.

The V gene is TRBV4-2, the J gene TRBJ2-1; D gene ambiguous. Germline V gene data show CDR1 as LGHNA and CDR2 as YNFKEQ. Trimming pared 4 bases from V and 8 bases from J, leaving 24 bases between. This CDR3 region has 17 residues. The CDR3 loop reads CASSRLSQAVPSDEQFF. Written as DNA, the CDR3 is TGTGCCAGCAGCCGCCTTTCGCAGGCGGTTCCTTCGGATGAGCAGTTCTTC.

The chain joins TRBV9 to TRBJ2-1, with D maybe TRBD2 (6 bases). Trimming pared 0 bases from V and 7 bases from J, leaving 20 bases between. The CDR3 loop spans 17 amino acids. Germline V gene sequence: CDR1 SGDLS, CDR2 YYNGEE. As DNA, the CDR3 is TGTGCCAGCAGCGTAGCACGACTAGACCCCACGGGGAATGAGCAGTTCTTC. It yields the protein CASSVARLDPTGNEQFF.

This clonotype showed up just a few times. The CDR3 loop is CASSALGVGTEAFF. The CDR3 DNA follows: TGTGCCAGCAGCGCGTTGGGGGTTGGCACTGAAGCTTTCTTT. The V gene is TRBV7-9, the J gene TRBJ1-1; weak D call: TRBD1 (5 bases). Germline V gene data show CDR1 as SEHNR and CDR2 as FQNEAQ (reference sequence). The CDR3 has 14 amino acids. The V and J ends lost 5 bases and 4 bases respectively, with 14 bases between them. The full variable domain, in which reference TRBV7-9 and TRBJ1-1 provide the parts outside the CDR3, is DTGVSQNPRHKITKRGQNVTFRCDPISEHNRLYWYRQTLGQGPEFLTYFQNEAQLEKSRLLSDRFSAERPKGSFSTLEIQRTEQGDSAMYLCASSALGVGTEAFFGQGTRLTVV.

This chain's CDR3 is CSAKDLSSYNEQFF. The CDR3 coding sequence is TGCAGTGCCAAGGACTTGAGCTCCTACAATGAGCAGTTCTTC. V usage is TRBV20-1 and J usage is TRBJ2-1; possible D gene TRBD2, 5 bases. V was cut by 6 bases and J by 0 bases, with 12 bases left in between. The CDR3 is 14 amino acids. Germline-derived CDR1 and CDR2 are DFQATT and SNEGSKA (reference sequence).

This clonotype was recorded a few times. The CDR3 DNA reads as TGTGCCAGCAGCGCCCTGACAGGGCCCCATGGCTACACCTTC. It specifies CASSALTGPHGYTF. V is TRBV9 and J is TRBJ1-2, with 7 bases aligning to TRBD1. CDR3 length: 14 amino acids. Looked up from germline, CDR1 is SGDLS and CDR2 is YYNGEE. J lost 6 bases, V lost 3 bases, and 8 bases had no gene match.

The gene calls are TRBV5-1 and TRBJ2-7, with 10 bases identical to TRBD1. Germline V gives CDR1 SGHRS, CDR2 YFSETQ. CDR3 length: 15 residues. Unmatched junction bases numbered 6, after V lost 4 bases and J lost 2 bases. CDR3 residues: CASSPGGTGAYEQYF. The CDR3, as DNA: TGCGCCAGCAGCCCTGGAGGGACAGGGGCCTACGAGCAGTACTTC.

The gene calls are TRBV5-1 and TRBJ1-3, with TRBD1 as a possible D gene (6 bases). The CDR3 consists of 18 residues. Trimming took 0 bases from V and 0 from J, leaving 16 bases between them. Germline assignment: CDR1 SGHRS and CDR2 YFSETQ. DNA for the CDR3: TGCGCCAGCAGCTTGGCAGGAGCAGGGACACTCTCTGGAAACACCATATATTTT. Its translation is CASSLAGAGTLSGNTIYF.

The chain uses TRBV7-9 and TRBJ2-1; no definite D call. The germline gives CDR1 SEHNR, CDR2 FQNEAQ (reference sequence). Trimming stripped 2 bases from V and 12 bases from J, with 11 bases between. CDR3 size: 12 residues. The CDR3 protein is CASSLTQSRQFF. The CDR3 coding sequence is TGTGCCAGCAGCTTAACTCAATCGAGGCAGTTCTTC.

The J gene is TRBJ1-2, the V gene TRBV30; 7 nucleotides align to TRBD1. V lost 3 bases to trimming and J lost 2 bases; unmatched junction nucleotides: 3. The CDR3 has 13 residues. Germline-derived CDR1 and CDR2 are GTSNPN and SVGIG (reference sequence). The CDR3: CAWRDRLNYGYTF. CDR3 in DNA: TGTGCCTGGAGGGACAGGCTAAACTATGGCTACACCTTC.

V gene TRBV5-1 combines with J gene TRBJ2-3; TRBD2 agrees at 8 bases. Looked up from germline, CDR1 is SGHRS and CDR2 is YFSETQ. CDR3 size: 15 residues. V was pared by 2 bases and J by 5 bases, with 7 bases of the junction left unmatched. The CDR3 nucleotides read TGCGCCAGCAGCTTCGGGGGGGCCGTGGGAGATACGCAGTATTTT. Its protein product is CASSFGGAVGDTQYF.

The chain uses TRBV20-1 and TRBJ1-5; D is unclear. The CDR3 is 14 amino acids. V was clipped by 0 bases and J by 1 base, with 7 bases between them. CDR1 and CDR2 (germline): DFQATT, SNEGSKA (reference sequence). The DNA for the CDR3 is TGCAGTGCTAGAGATTTGTCGAGCAATCAGCCCCAGCATTTT. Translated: CSARDLSSNQPQHF.

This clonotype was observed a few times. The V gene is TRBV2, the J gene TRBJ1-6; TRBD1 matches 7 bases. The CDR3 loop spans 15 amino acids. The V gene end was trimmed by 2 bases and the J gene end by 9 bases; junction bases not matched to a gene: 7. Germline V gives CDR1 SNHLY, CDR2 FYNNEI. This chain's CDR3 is CASSERGQITSPLHF. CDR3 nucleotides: TGTGCCAGCAGTGAAAGGGGGCAGATAACTTCACCCCTCCACTTT.

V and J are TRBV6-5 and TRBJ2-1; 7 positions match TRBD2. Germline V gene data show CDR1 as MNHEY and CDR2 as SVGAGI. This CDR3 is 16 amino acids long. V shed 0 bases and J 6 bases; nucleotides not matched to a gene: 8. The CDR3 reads CASSYSRRGGGNEQFF. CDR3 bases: TGTGCCAGCAGTTACTCAAGGCGGGGCGGGGGCAATGAGCAGTTCTTC.

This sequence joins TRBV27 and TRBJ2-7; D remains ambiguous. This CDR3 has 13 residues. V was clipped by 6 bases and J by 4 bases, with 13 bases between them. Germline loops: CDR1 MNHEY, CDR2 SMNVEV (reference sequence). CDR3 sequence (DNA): TGTGCCAGCAGAGAAGGTTCGGGTTACGAGCAGTACTTC. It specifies CASREGSGYEQYF.

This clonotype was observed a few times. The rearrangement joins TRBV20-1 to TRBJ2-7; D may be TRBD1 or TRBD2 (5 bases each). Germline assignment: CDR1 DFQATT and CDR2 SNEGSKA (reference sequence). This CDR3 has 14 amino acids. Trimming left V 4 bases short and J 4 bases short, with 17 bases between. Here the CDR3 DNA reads TGCAGTGCTATGAAATTGAGGGGCGGTTACGAGCAGTACTTC. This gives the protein CSAMKLRGGYEQYF.

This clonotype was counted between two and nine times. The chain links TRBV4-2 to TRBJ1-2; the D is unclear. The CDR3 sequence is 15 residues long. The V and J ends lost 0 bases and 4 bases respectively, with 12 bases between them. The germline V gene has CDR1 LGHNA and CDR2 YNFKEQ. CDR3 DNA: TGTGCCAGCAGCCAAGATTTGGCTGAATCCTATGGCTACACCTTC. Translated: CASSQDLAESYGYTF.

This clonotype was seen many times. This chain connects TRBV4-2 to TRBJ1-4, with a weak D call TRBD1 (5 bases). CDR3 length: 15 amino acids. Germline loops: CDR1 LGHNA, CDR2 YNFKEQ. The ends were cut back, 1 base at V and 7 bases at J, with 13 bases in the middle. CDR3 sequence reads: CASSQVRGQGEKLFF. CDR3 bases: TGTGCCAGCAGCCAAGTAAGGGGTCAAGGTGAAAAACTGTTTTTT.

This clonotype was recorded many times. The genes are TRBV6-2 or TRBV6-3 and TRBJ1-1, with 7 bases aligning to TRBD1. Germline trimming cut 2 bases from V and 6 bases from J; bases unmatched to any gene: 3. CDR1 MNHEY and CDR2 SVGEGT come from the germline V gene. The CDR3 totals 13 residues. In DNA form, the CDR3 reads TGTGCCAGCAGTTACCCCCAGGGGGCTGAAGCTTTCTTT. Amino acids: CASSYPQGAEAFF.

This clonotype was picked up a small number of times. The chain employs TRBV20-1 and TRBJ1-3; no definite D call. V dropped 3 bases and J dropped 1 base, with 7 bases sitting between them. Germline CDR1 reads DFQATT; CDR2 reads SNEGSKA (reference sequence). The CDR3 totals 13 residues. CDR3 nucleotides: TGCAGTGCTAGCGATGGGTCTGGAAACACCATATATTTT. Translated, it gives CSASDGSGNTIYF.

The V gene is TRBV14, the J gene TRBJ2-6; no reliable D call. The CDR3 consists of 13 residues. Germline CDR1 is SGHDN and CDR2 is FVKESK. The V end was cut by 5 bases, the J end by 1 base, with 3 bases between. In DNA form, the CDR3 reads TGTGCCAGCAGCGAATCTGGGGCCAACGTCCTGACTTTC. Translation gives CASSESGANVLTF.

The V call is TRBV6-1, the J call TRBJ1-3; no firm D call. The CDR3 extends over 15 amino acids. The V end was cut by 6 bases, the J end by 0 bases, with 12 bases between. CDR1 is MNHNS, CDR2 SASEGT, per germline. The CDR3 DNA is TGTGCCAGCAGCCGGACTCTTAGCTCTGGAAACACCATATATTTT. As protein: CASSRTLSSGNTIYF.

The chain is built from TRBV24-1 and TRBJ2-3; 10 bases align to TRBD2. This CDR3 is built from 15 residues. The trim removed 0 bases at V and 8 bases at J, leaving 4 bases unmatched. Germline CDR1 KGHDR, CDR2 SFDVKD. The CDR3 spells CATSDLPSGSLTQYF. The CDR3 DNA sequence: TGTGCCACCAGTGATTTGCCTAGCGGGAGTCTTACGCAGTATTTT.

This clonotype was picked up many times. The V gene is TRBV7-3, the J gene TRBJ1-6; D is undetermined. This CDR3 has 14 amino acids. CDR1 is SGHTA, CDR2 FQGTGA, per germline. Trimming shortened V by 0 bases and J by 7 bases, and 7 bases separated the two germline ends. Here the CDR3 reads CASSLTGSNSPLHF. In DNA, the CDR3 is TGTGCCAGCAGCTTAACGGGGAGCAATTCACCCCTCCACTTT.